The subject of this entry is one T cell receptor beta chain. Its antigen is unidentified. These data originate in a study of blood T cells in healthy people across ages. The CDR3 has 14 amino acids. The V gene's germline CDR1 is ENHRY and CDR2 SYGVKD. V lost 2 bases to trimming and J lost 7 bases; unmatched junction nucleotides: 2. Primed by a sample-barcoded 5' primer and a J-beta primer mix, a second PCR proceeded for about 7 to 12 cycles. TCRdb processed the 5' RACE reads anew with MiXCR; each CDR3 protein has one entry. The sample holds around 1,900,000 distinct CDR3 sequences, 35% to 50% seen once. Each donor was a healthy Caucasian individual from Russia, aged about 6 to 95. Study-level findings and limits: Changes seen in expanded clonotypes were possibly confounded by donor CMV status left unknown. Diversity was estimated from one million T cells, and these estimates were considered underestimates.

The specimen was blood. The chain carries TRBV10-3 and TRBJ1-5; TRBD1 agrees at 10 bases. This clonotype originated in a human donor in good health. The CDR3 is CAISEGQGGQPQHF. CDR3 sequence (DNA): TGTGCCATCAGTGAGGGACAGGGGGGACAGCCCCAGCATTTT.